Detailed here is one T cell receptor (beta chain). What it binds is unknown. The data originate from a study of cytomegalovirus exposure and HLA in healthy donors. Deletions cut 5 bases from V and 4 bases from J, with 8 bases between. The V gene's germline CDR1 is MDHEN and CDR2 SYDVKM. This CDR3 region has 12 residues. Study results and limitations: Most sequenced TCRs were rare (though some public TCRs occurred in many donors).

PCR was performed using 60 Vbeta and 13 Jbeta primers. The protocol was immunoSEQ multiplex PCR, while the TCRdb copy is restricted to in-frame clones and leaves out a portion. The table lists 150,000 to 200,000 clones, about 85% of them singletons, with around 1.9% in the top ten. The receptor was derived from a man between 18 and 35 years old in good health and CMV-seronegative. The gene calls are TRBV28 and TRBJ1-2; D is perhaps TRBD1 (5 bases). Material: PBMCs. The chain's CDR3 is CASSTQGYGYTF. In DNA, the CDR3 is TGTGCCAGCAGTACTCAGGGCTATGGCTACACCTTC.